These 21 T cell receptor beta chains were sequenced from one sample in a study of human T cells and chemical hapten exposure. As to time point: pre-sensitization, week 0. Treatment: therapeutic diphenylcyclopropenone sensitization with weekly scalp DPC. TCRdb re-analysed the RACE reads in MiXCR, keeping a single row per CDR3 protein. The repertoire has around 380,000 distinct CDR3 sequences, approximately 5% of them found once; the top ten carry about 8.7%. The source material was whole blood, sampled in connection with sensitization to the hapten diphenylcyclopropenone (DPC). These receptors were obtained from a young woman with alopecia areata. Some clones in this sample may be carry-over from other donors' samples.

This clonotype was recorded at least ten times. The rearrangement uses TRBV7-2 and TRBJ2-6; no clear D gene. The germline V gene encodes CDR1 SGHTA and CDR2 FQGNSA. The ends were cut back, 6 bases at V and 2 bases at J, with 5 bases in the middle. The CDR3 covers 13 residues. CDR3 nucleotides: TGTGCCAGCAGATCCGCTGGGGCCAACGTCCTGACTTTC. This translates into CASRSAGANVLTF.

This clonotype was counted a few times. For the CDR3, the DNA is TGCAGTGCACCTTGGACAGGGGGCTATGGCTACACCTTC. This sequence encodes CSAPWTGGYGYTF. The chain combines TRBV20-1 with TRBJ1-2, with TRBD1 matching over 10 bases. Germline V gene sequence: CDR1 DFQATT, CDR2 SNEGSKA (reference sequence). J lost 4 bases, V lost 6 bases, and 5 bases had no gene match. The CDR3 sequence is 13 residues long.

Many counts were recorded for this clonotype. The chain recombines TRBV23-1 with TRBJ2-1; perhaps TRBD2 as D (6 bases). Being an ORF, TRBV23-1 has a function that is uncertain. Trimming left V 4 bases short and J 1 base short, with 14 bases between. The CDR3 sequence is 16 residues long. CDR3 loop: CASSRDWPGSYNEQFF. The CDR3 DNA is TGCGCCAGCAGTCGGGACTGGCCGGGGTCCTACAATGAGCAGTTCTTC.

Many counts were recorded for this clonotype. The chain combines TRBV10-1 with TRBJ1-1; 11 bases map to TRBD1. J gave up 5 bases and V 3 bases, and 8 bases lay outside the gene matches. This CDR3 has 16 residues. Germline lookup yields CDR1 WNHNN and CDR2 SYGVQD (reference sequence). Here the CDR3 reads CASSDRDRGARTEAFF. The CDR3, as DNA: TGCGCCAGCAGTGACCGGGACAGGGGGGCGAGAACTGAAGCTTTCTTT.

The genes are TRBV3-1 and TRBJ2-1, with D possibly matching TRBD1 (5 bases). The V gene lost 1 base and the J gene lost 8 bases, with 12 bases spanning the gap. The CDR3 extends over 14 amino acids. In germline, CDR1 is LGHDT, CDR2 YNNKEL (reference sequence). CDR3 amino acids: CASSQAAGNDEQFF. The DNA for the CDR3 is TGTGCCAGCAGCCAAGCCGCAGGGAACGATGAGCAGTTCTTC.

This clonotype turned up a few times. An end of the junction differs from the germline gene, which may be a read error. The chain links TRBV6-1 to TRBJ2-5; D is undetermined. Looked up from germline, CDR1 is MNHNS and CDR2 is SASEGT. There are 13 residues in the CDR3. The CDR3 sequence: CASAVGRASPLTF. The DNA for the CDR3 is TGTGCCTCAGCAGTTGGTAGAGCTTCACCCCTTACTTTC.

The chain is built from TRBV4-2 and TRBJ2-2, with D perhaps being TRBD1 or TRBD2 (5 bases each). The CDR3 contains 17 residues. V was pared by 2 bases and J by 4 bases, with 17 bases between. Per the germline V gene, CDR1 is LGHNA and CDR2 is YNFKEQ. In nucleotides, the CDR3 is TGTGCCAGCAGCCAAAAAGCCCGGGACCCGCCCACCGGGGAGCTGTTTTTT. The encoded protein is CASSQKARDPPTGELFF.

In its sample, this clonotype was seen a few times. The chain carries TRBV5-1 and TRBJ2-7; 7 bases are a match to TRBD2. The ends lost 0 bases at V and 4 bases at J; junction bases unmatched: 1. There are 13 residues in the CDR3. Germline V CDR1 and CDR2: SGHRS, YFSETQ. As DNA, the CDR3 is TGCGCCAGCAGCTTGGGGACTAGATACGAGCAGTACTTC. It yields the protein CASSLGTRYEQYF.

This clonotype was picked up a small number of times. V and J are TRBV6-2 or TRBV6-3 and TRBJ1-6; 9 bases map to TRBD1. In germline, CDR1 is MNHEY, CDR2 SVGEGT. The CDR3 loop spans 16 amino acids. V shed 0 bases, J shed 9 bases, and the junction held 6 bases outside the gene matches. In DNA form, the CDR3 reads TGTGCCAGCAGTTACTCGACAGGGGGAGGTGGTTCACCCCTCCACTTT. Translating gives CASSYSTGGGGSPLHF.

In this sample, this clonotype turned up a few times. This sequence joins TRBV2 and TRBJ2-2; 13 nucleotides align to TRBD2. This CDR3 comprises 17 residues. Trimming cost V 7 bases and J 6 bases; bases outside gene matches: 11. Germline CDR1 SNHLY, CDR2 FYNNEI. CDR3 in DNA: TGTGCCAGCAAATTGGGACTAGCGGGGTTAATCGCCGGGGAGCTGTTTTTT. Encoded protein: CASKLGLAGLIAGELFF.

This clonotype occurred a few times. The V call is TRBV6-5, the J call TRBJ1-6; the D gene is possibly TRBD1 (5 bases). V lost 5 bases and J 9 bases, leaving 17 bases between the germline ends. The CDR3 length is 15 residues. CDR1 is MNHEY and CDR2 is SVGAGI in the germline V gene. The chain's CDR3 is CASSRSWQGSSPLHF. CDR3 nucleotides: TGTGCCAGCAGTCGCTCGTGGCAGGGTAGTTCACCCCTCCACTTT.

This clonotype appeared many times. The chain joins TRBV7-2 to TRBJ1-1, with a tentative D call TRBD1 (5 bases). Between the trimmed V and J ends, which lost 6 bases and 1 base, there was a span of 12 bases. This CDR3 is built from 14 residues. Germline CDR1 is SGHTA and CDR2 is FQGNSA. In nucleotides, the CDR3 is TGTGCCAGCAGTACGGGACCGCCGAACACTGAAGCTTTCTTT. It translates to CASSTGPPNTEAFF.

This clonotype was detected ten times or more. The chain links TRBV7-2 to TRBJ1-1; TRBD1 matches 7 bases. CDR1 and CDR2 (germline): SGHTA, FQGNSA. The CDR3 is 13 residues long. V dropped 6 bases and J dropped 6; count of bases not matched to a gene: 7. CDR3 region: CASRLRDSAEAFF. The CDR3 nucleotides are TGTGCCAGCAGACTAAGGGACAGTGCTGAAGCTTTCTTT.

This clonotype has at least ten counts. The chain uses TRBV28 and TRBJ1-2; maybe TRBD1 (5 bases). V shed 7 bases and J shed 0 bases, with 18 bases lying between them. The CDR3 runs 16 residues. Germline V gene sequence: CDR1 MDHEN, CDR2 SYDVKM. The DNA for the CDR3 is TGTGCCAGCATTGGCCCGGGGGTGATAGCTAACTATGGCTACACCTTC. This encodes CASIGPGVIANYGYTF.

V usage is TRBV27 and J usage is TRBJ2-1, with 8 bases aligning to TRBD2. This CDR3 has 15 amino acids. From germline, CDR1 is MNHEY and CDR2 SMNVEV (reference sequence). With V trimmed by 5 bases and J by 4 bases, 7 bases remained unmatched. The chain's CDR3 is CASSGRGGGYNEQFF. CDR3 sequence (DNA): TGTGCCAGCAGTGGCCGGGGGGGCGGGTACAATGAGCAGTTCTTC.

The V call is TRBV3-1, the J call TRBJ2-6; D might be TRBD1 (6 bases). Germline-derived CDR1 and CDR2 are LGHDT and YNNKEL (reference sequence). The ends were cut back, 0 bases at V and 1 base at J, with 25 bases in the middle. CDR3 length: 22 residues. CDR3 sequence: CASSQDWADPGQDYSGANVLTF. CDR3 coding DNA: TGTGCCAGCAGCCAAGACTGGGCTGACCCGGGACAAGACTATTCTGGGGCCAACGTCCTGACTTTC.

This chain connects TRBV20-1 to TRBJ1-1; D is possibly TRBD1 (5 bases). This CDR3 has 14 residues. Trimming pared 5 bases from V and 0 bases from J, leaving 13 bases between. Germline CDR1 reads DFQATT; CDR2 reads SNEGSKA (reference sequence). The CDR3 region is CSAQVGQLNTEAFF. CDR3 DNA sequence: TGCAGTGCTCAGGTGGGGCAGTTGAACACTGAAGCTTTCTTT.

The rearrangement uses TRBV4-3 and TRBJ1-4; 8 bases align to TRBD1. The CDR3 runs to 15 residues. Losses at the gene ends were 0 bases for V and 8 bases for J; bases not matched to a gene: 5. CDR1 and CDR2 (germline): LGHNA, YSLEER. The CDR3 loop reads CASSQDRGRGEKLFF. Here the CDR3 DNA reads TGCGCCAGCAGCCAAGACAGGGGGCGCGGAGAAAAACTGTTTTTT.

This chain connects TRBV6-5 to TRBJ1-6; D is possibly TRBD1 (5 bases). CDR1 and CDR2 (germline): MNHEY, SVGAGI. The ends were cut back, 6 bases at V and 5 bases at J, with 17 bases in the middle. The CDR3 has 16 amino acids. CDR3: CASRKRVGGDNSPLHF. The CDR3 region has the DNA TGTGCCAGCAGAAAAAGAGTCGGGGGTGATAATTCACCCCTCCACTTT.

The table lists this clonotype with a few counts. CDR3 protein: CASSSGLAGGFYNEQFF. The DNA for the CDR3 is TGTGCCAGCAGCTCCGGACTAGCGGGGGGGTTTTACAATGAGCAGTTCTTC. The chain is built from TRBV12-3 or TRBV12-4 and TRBJ2-1; 15 positions agree with TRBD2. The CDR3 runs to 17 residues. Trimming at V came to 6 bases and at J to 4 bases, leaving 7 bases not matched to a gene.

This clonotype appeared many times. This chain uses TRBV3-1 with TRBJ2-3, with D perhaps matching TRBD2 (6 bases). The V end was cut by 4 bases, the J end by 3 bases, with 17 bases between. Germline CDR1 reads LGHDT; CDR2 reads YNNKEL (reference sequence). CDR3 size: 16 residues. The CDR3 region has the DNA TGTGCCAGCAGCCCGGCGTGGTTTCGGGAGACAGATACGCAGTATTTT. This gives the protein CASSPAWFRETDTQYF.